This T cell receptor (beta chain) was sequenced during a study of blood T cell repertoires in COVID-19. Trimming took 5 bases from V and 7 from J, leaving 12 bases between them. The CDR3 extends over 13 amino acids. Generated by immunoSEQ multiplex PCR, the TCRdb table keeps only in-frame clones and is missing some. There are about 74,000 clones in the sample; roughly four fifths occur only once, and 15% to 20% lies in the top ten. The clonotype comes from a man between 65 and 80 years old with active or convalescent COVID-19. The rearrangement uses TRBV6-7 and TRBJ1-5; no firm D call. TRBV6-7 is assigned to the ORF class and has an uncertain function. Input material: peripheral blood. DNA of the CDR3: TGTGCCAGCAGTCGAAGACTACAACAGCCCCAGCATTTT. Translation: CASSRRLQQPQHF.